This T cell receptor beta chain was captured by sequencing in a study of cytomegalovirus exposure and HLA in healthy donors. Trimming at V came to 2 bases and at J to 3 bases, leaving 5 bases not matched to a gene. The CDR3 is 15 residues long. CDR1 SGHRS and CDR2 YFSETQ come from the germline V gene. The PCR made use of 60 Vbeta and 13 Jbeta primers. Here immunoSEQ multiplex PCR was the method, and the copy in TCRdb shows in-frame clones only, minus some. The data contain 85,000 to 120,000 clones, roughly 82% of them singletons. J is TRBJ2-3 and V is TRBV5-1; TRBD2 agrees at 8 bases. This TCR came from a man aged 45-65 years in good health and CMV-seronegative. Sequencing was performed on PBMCs. The CDR3 spells CASSFGRGGTDTQYF. In DNA form, the CDR3 reads TGCGCCAGCAGCTTCGGACGGGGGGGAACAGATACGCAGTATTTT. Looking up the rest from reference TRBV5-1 and TRBJ2-3 gives the full variable domain: KAGVTQTPRYLIKTRGQQVTLSCSPISGHRSVSWYQQTPGQGLQFLFEYFSETQRNKGNFPGRFSGRQFSNSRSEMNVSTLELGDSALYLCASSFGRGGTDTQYFGPGTRLTVL.